Listed here are 23 T cell receptor beta chains from one sample, sequenced in a study of shared clonotypes between healthy human individuals. Method: immunoSEQ multiplex PCR; TCRdb's copy keeps in-frame clones and lacks some. The top ten hold 1% to 1.5% of the sample, which has about 1.5 million clones, over 95% seen once. The sequenced material came from naive CD4+ T cells sorted from blood. Subset in this sample: CD45RA+ positively selected. Source of these receptors: a man aged 30 to 45 in good health.

The chain is built from TRBV5-8 and TRBJ2-7; D remains ambiguous. The CDR3 has 13 amino acids. Between the trimmed V and J ends, which lost 0 bases and 6 bases, there was a span of 10 bases. Germline lookup yields CDR1 SGHTS and CDR2 YDEGEE. The CDR3 bases are TGTGCCAGCAGCTTGGTCCGGGCCAGCGAGCAGTACTTC. This encodes CASSLVRASEQYF. The full variable domain, its missing parts supplied by reference TRBV5-8 and TRBJ2-7, is EAGVTQSPTHLIKTRGQQATLRCSPISGHTSVYWYQQALGLGLQFLLWYDEGEERNRGNFPPRFSGRQFPNYSSELNVNALELEDSALYLCASSLVRASEQYFGPGTRLTVT.

J is TRBJ2-3 and V is TRBV13; no definite D call. There are 13 residues in the CDR3. Per germline, CDR1 PRHDT and CDR2 FYEKMQ (reference sequence). Trimming stripped 4 bases from V and 0 bases from J, with 5 bases between. The CDR3 loop reads CASSWPSTDTQYF. DNA for the CDR3: TGTGCCAGCAGCTGGCCTAGCACAGATACGCAGTATTTT.

V and J are TRBV5-5 and TRBJ2-7, with 11 bases fitting TRBD1. Germline V lookup: CDR1 SGHKS, CDR2 YYEKEE (reference sequence). V gave up 1 base and J gave up 4 bases; unmatched junction bases: 1. The length of the CDR3 is 14 residues. The CDR3 region has the DNA TGTGCCAGCAGCTTGAGGGACAGGGGGTACGAGCAGTACTTC. The encoded protein is CASSLRDRGYEQYF.

This rearrangement joins TRBV4-3 to TRBJ2-3; D remains ambiguous. CDR1 is LGHNA, CDR2 YSLEER, per germline. The CDR3 runs 15 residues. The germline V and J ends were trimmed by 5 bases and 1 base, with 13 bases remaining between them. Written as DNA, the CDR3 is TGCGCCAGCAGCTACGTCAGATCGGGCACAGATACGCAGTATTTT. Translating gives CASSYVRSGTDTQYF.

The V call is TRBV7-3, the J call TRBJ2-2; perhaps TRBD1 as D (6 bases). The V end was cut by 2 bases, the J end by 2 bases, with 12 bases between. The CDR3 has 16 amino acids. Germline V gene lookup returns CDR1 SGHTA and CDR2 FQGTGA. The CDR3 sequence is CASSLSGTLNTGELFF. For the CDR3, the DNA is TGTGCCAGCAGCTTATCCGGGACACTCAACACCGGGGAGCTGTTTTTT.

The chain recombines TRBV5-4 with TRBJ2-7, with D possibly being TRBD2 (5 bases). The V end lost 4 bases, the J end lost 7 bases, and 12 bases lay between the germline ends. The V gene's germline CDR1 is SGHNT and CDR2 YYREEE (reference sequence). The CDR3 is made up of 12 amino acids. CDR3 protein: CASSAGLGEQYF. The CDR3 DNA reads as TGTGCCAGCAGCGCCGGACTGGGGGAGCAGTACTTC. The whole variable domain, filled in from reference TRBV5-4 and TRBJ2-7, reads ETGVTQSPTHLIKTRGQQVTLRCSSQSGHNTVSWYQQALGQGPQFIFQYYREEENGRGNFPPRFSGLQFPNYSSELNVNALELDDSALYLCASSAGLGEQYFGPGTRLTVT.

This sequence joins TRBV14 and TRBJ2-2; D remains ambiguous. This CDR3 spans 17 amino acids. Germline lookup yields CDR1 SGHDN and CDR2 FVKESK. Trimming left V 0 bases short and J 6 bases short, with 17 bases between. CDR3 protein: CASSQDLGVGTSGELFF. CDR3 in DNA: TGTGCCAGCAGCCAAGATCTTGGGGTTGGAACATCCGGGGAGCTGTTTTTT.

V gene TRBV6-6 combines with J gene TRBJ2-4, with 7 bases fitting TRBD1. Germline CDR1 is MNHNY and CDR2 is SVGAGI (reference sequence). CDR3 size: 15 residues. With V trimmed by 5 bases and J by 6 bases, 10 bases remained unmatched. CDR3 DNA sequence: TGTGCCAGCAGTAATCCAAGGGGGCAGGGAAACATTCAGTACTTC. This codes for CASSNPRGQGNIQYF.

The V gene is TRBV5-1, the J gene TRBJ2-7; TRBD2 agrees at 13 bases. V lost 2 bases, J lost 0 bases, and 5 bases stayed unmatched. Germline CDR1 reads SGHRS; CDR2 reads YFSETQ. This CDR3 has 17 residues. The CDR3 nucleotides are TGCGCCAGCAGCTTCGGACTAGCGGGAGCGAGCTCCTACGAGCAGTACTTC. Translating gives CASSFGLAGASSYEQYF.

V gene TRBV4-3 combines with J gene TRBJ2-6; D is unclear. Germline CDR1 LGHNA, CDR2 YSLEER. The CDR3 consists of 17 residues. V was pared by 0 bases and J by 0 bases, with 9 bases between. The CDR3 sequence: CASSQEGSFSGANVLTF. In DNA, the CDR3 is TGCGCCAGCAGCCAAGAAGGCAGCTTCTCTGGGGCCAACGTCCTGACTTTC.

The V call is TRBV28, the J call TRBJ2-2; tentatively, D is TRBD1 (6 bases). V was clipped by 4 bases and J by 4 bases, with 16 bases between them. The CDR3 runs 16 residues. Germline V gene lookup returns CDR1 MDHEN and CDR2 SYDVKM. CDR3 sequence: CASSSFGQLGTGELFF. The DNA for the CDR3 is TGTGCCAGCAGTTCATTCGGACAGTTGGGCACCGGGGAGCTGTTTTTT.

The chain couples TRBV28 to TRBJ1-5; D unresolved. In germline, CDR1 is MDHEN, CDR2 SYDVKM. Trimming stripped 5 bases from V and 0 bases from J, with 11 bases between. The CDR3 is 15 amino acids. Written as DNA, the CDR3 is TGTGCCAGCAGTCCCCCCCACGGTAGCAATCAGCCCCAGCATTTT. It yields the protein CASSPPHGSNQPQHF.

The chain employs TRBV6-1 and TRBJ2-3; D is undetermined. V lost 3 bases to trimming and J lost 9 bases, with 7 bases between them. Germline assignment: CDR1 MNHNS and CDR2 SASEGT. CDR3 length: 11 amino acids. The CDR3 region has the DNA TGTGCCAGCAGTGATCTGGTAACGCAGTATTTT. It encodes CASSDLVTQYF.

Many counts were recorded for this clone. This chain joins TRBV18 and TRBJ2-7, with 8 nucleotides matching TRBD1. V dropped 3 bases and J dropped 4; count of bases not matched to a gene: 8. This CDR3 has 15 amino acids. From germline, CDR1 is KGHSH and CDR2 LQKENI. In DNA form, the CDR3 reads TGTGCCAGCTCACCGGGGGACAGGATATCTTACGAGCAGTACTTC. It codes for CASSPGDRISYEQYF.

The gene calls are TRBV5-4 and TRBJ2-5; the D gene could be TRBD1 or TRBD2 (6 bases each). Trimming left V 4 bases short and J 3 bases short, with 16 bases between. Germline CDR1 SGHNT, CDR2 YYREEE (reference sequence). CDR3 length equals 15 residues. The CDR3 loop is CASSPRRGAEETQYF. The CDR3, as DNA: TGTGCCAGCAGCCCTAGGAGGGGGGCGGAAGAGACCCAGTACTTC.

This clone was seen just once. The chain carries TRBV11-2 and TRBJ2-7, with TRBD2 matching 9 bases. The CDR3 runs to 16 residues. Germline V gene lookup returns CDR1 SGHAT and CDR2 FQNNGV. The V and J ends lost 4 bases and 3 bases, in that order; junction bases with no gene match: 10. The CDR3, as DNA: TGTGCCAGCAGCTCCCAAGGACTAGCGCTAAACTACGAGCAGTACTTC. This sequence encodes CASSSQGLALNYEQYF. Full variable domain (missing parts from reference TRBV11-2 and TRBJ2-7): EAGVAQSPRYKIIEKRQSVAFWCNPISGHATLYWYQQILGQGPKLLIQFQNNGVVDDSQLPKDRFSAERLKGVDSTLKIQPAKLEDSAVYLCASSSQGLALNYEQYFGPGTRLTVT.

This clone was detected a few times. The rearrangement links TRBV4-1 to TRBJ1-2; D is uncertain. The V gene lost 3 bases and the J gene lost 6 bases, with 2 bases spanning the gap. The CDR3 runs 10 residues. Germline V gives CDR1 MGHRA, CDR2 YSYEKL. CDR3 region: CASSHHGYTF. The CDR3 DNA sequence: TGCGCCAGCAGCCACCATGGCTACACCTTC.

The J gene is TRBJ2-5, the V gene TRBV11-2, with TRBD2 matching over 7 bases. Unmatched junction bases numbered 8, after V lost 5 bases and J lost 14 bases. The CDR3 runs to 11 residues. Germline V gives CDR1 SGHAT, CDR2 FQNNGV. CDR3 bases: TGTGCCAGCAGCCAAAGAAGCGGGATTTACTTC. Protein: CASSQRSGIYF.

The chain is built from TRBV7-3 and TRBJ2-1; TRBD2 matches 8 bases. The germline V gene encodes CDR1 SGHTA and CDR2 FQGTGA. V gave up 4 bases and J gave up 7 bases; unmatched junction bases: 12. This CDR3 has 16 residues. DNA for the CDR3: TGTGCCAGCAGCTCGACCCCGGGACTAGGGGATAATGAGCAGTTCTTC. Amino acids: CASSSTPGLGDNEQFF.

The chain uses TRBV5-1 and TRBJ2-1; D is possibly TRBD1 (6 bases). V was pared by 0 bases and J by 7 bases, with 11 bases between. This CDR3 has 14 amino acids. CDR1 and CDR2 (germline): SGHRS, YFSETQ. The CDR3 region is CASSLEGERNEQFF. DNA for the CDR3: TGCGCCAGCAGCTTGGAGGGGGAGAGGAATGAGCAGTTCTTC.

The rearrangement links TRBV7-9 to TRBJ2-5; 8 bases map to TRBD1. This CDR3 comprises 15 residues. V lost 5 bases to trimming and J lost 0 bases; unmatched junction nucleotides: 5. Per germline, CDR1 SEHNR and CDR2 FQNEAQ (reference sequence). CDR3 loop: CASSRDRTHQETQYF. CDR3 nucleotides: TGTGCCAGCAGCCGGGACAGGACTCACCAAGAGACCCAGTACTTC.

This clone was seen a few times. The chain is built from TRBV10-3 and TRBJ1-4, with a possible D match to TRBD1 (5 bases). Germline lookup yields CDR1 ENHRY and CDR2 SYGVKD. Trimming left V 8 bases short and J 5 bases short, with 9 bases between. CDR3 length: 12 residues. The CDR3 DNA follows: TGTGCCATCGGGGCAGGGAATGAAAAACTGTTTTTT. This gives the protein CAIGAGNEKLFF.

The chain couples TRBV2 to TRBJ2-7, with a possible D match to TRBD1 (6 bases). The V gene's germline CDR1 is SNHLY and CDR2 FYNNEI. V dropped 6 bases and J dropped 3 bases, with 12 bases sitting between them. The CDR3 spans 13 residues. CDR3 in amino acids: CASSLQQGYEQYF. The CDR3 DNA reads TGTGCCAGCAGCTTACAACAGGGCTACGAGCAGTACTTC.